The 17 T cell receptor beta chains below were found in one sample sequenced in a study of T-cell memory formation after mild COVID-19. Each CDR3 protein is one row after TCRdb ran MiXCR on the 5' RACE reads. The table includes 120,000 to 150,000 distinct CDR3 sequences, 15% to 20% detected once. The sequencing input was PBMCs or a T cell subset sorted from them (not recorded which). These receptor sequences come from an adult woman who had mild COVID-19 (a few samples of this study predate the infection). Cell type and time point are not known.

This sequence joins TRBV5-6 and TRBJ2-1; 8 bases fit TRBD2. This CDR3 contains 14 residues. Germline trimming cut 4 bases from V and 5 bases from J; bases unmatched to any gene: 5. Germline V gene sequence: CDR1 SGHDT, CDR2 YYEEEE. Written as DNA, the CDR3 is TGTGCCAGCAGCCTGGGACTAGGGAACAATGAGCAGTTCTTC. Amino acid sequence: CASSLGLGNNEQFF.

The chain combines TRBV21-1 with TRBJ2-7; TRBD1, the D gene given by the table, was not confirmed from the DNA. TRBV21-1 is shown as a pseudogene. This CDR3 region has 14 residues. CDR3 sequence (DNA): TGTGCCAGCAGCGACGACAGGGAGGAATACGAGCAGTACTTC. It specifies CASSDDREEYEQYF.

The chain couples TRBV5-1 to TRBJ2-7; D possibly corresponds to TRBD2 (5 bases). This CDR3 is 14 amino acids long. Between the trimmed V and J ends, which lost 1 base and 4 bases, there was a span of 12 bases. CDR1 and CDR2 from the germline V gene are SGHRS and YFSETQ. DNA for the CDR3: TGCGCCAGCAGCTTGTCGGGGAGTGGGTACGAGCAGTACTTC. Protein product: CASSLSGSGYEQYF.

This clonotype was seen a few times. The chain recombines TRBV6-1 with TRBJ2-7; 8 bases agree with TRBD1. Germline V lookup: CDR1 MNHNS, CDR2 SASEGT. Unmatched junction bases numbered 6, after V lost 3 bases and J lost 2 bases. The CDR3 covers 15 residues. The CDR3 DNA sequence: TGTGCCAGCAGTGATGTCGGACAGGGCACCTACGAGCAGTACTTC. Translating gives CASSDVGQGTYEQYF.

This clonotype turned up a few times. V and J are TRBV20-1 and TRBJ1-2; D remains ambiguous. The germline CDR1 and CDR2 sequences are DFQATT and SNEGSKA (reference sequence). The CDR3 covers 13 residues. CDR3 sequence reads: CRARPPSVGGYTF. The CDR3 DNA reads as TGCAGGGCGAGGCCCCCCTCGGTAGGCGGCTACACCTTC.

In this sample, this clonotype turned up a few times. The rearrangement links TRBV18 to TRBJ1-6; weak D call: TRBD1 (6 bases). V was clipped by 3 bases and J by 5 bases, with 11 bases between them. CDR1 is KGHSH, CDR2 LQKENI, per germline. CDR3 length: 15 amino acids. As DNA, the CDR3 is TGTGCCAGCTCACCTTCAGGGGTGGATAATTCACCCCTCCACTTT. It encodes CASSPSGVDNSPLHF.

This clonotype was counted at least ten times. This chain joins TRBV20-1 and TRBJ2-7; 14 bases fit TRBD2. Per germline, CDR1 DFQATT and CDR2 SNEGSKA (reference sequence). The trim removed 0 bases at V and 7 bases at J, leaving 5 bases unmatched. This CDR3 spans 15 amino acids. The CDR3 nucleotides read TGCAGTGCTAGAGACCGACTAGCGGGAGGGAGGGAGCAGTACTTC. It codes for CSARDRLAGGREQYF.

This clonotype was observed a handful of times. The chain joins TRBV4-2 to TRBJ2-6; 8 bases agree with TRBD2. Trimming removed 2 bases from V and 1 base from J; junction bases left unmatched: 13. The CDR3 totals 20 residues. Germline CDR1 is LGHNA and CDR2 is YNFKEQ. In DNA, the CDR3 is TGTGCCAGCAGCCAACCTACCCTAGCGGGCTATGGTTCTGGGGCCAACGTCCTGACTTTC. Protein sequence: CASSQPTLAGYGSGANVLTF.

The chain couples TRBV4-2 to TRBJ2-3, with 7 bases aligning to TRBD2. V shed 0 bases and J 4 bases; nucleotides not matched to a gene: 10. The CDR3 totals 17 residues. Germline V gives CDR1 LGHNA, CDR2 YNFKEQ. The CDR3 region is CASSQDERASGADTQYF. The CDR3 DNA reads as TGTGCCAGCAGCCAAGATGAGAGGGCAAGCGGGGCAGATACGCAGTATTTT.

This clonotype has a handful of counts. This rearrangement joins TRBV5-1 to TRBJ2-7; no clear D. The CDR3 is made up of 11 amino acids. From germline, CDR1 is SGHRS and CDR2 YFSETQ. V dropped 5 bases and J dropped 2 bases, with 5 bases sitting between them. The CDR3 reads CASSEAYEQYF. The CDR3 nucleotides are TGCGCCAGCAGTGAAGCCTACGAGCAGTACTTC.

The sample holds a few counts of this clonotype. The rearrangement joins TRBV7-9 to TRBJ2-5; 9 bases are shared with TRBD1. The germline V gene has CDR1 SEHNR and CDR2 FQNEAQ (reference sequence). Germline trimming cut 5 bases from V and 4 bases from J; bases unmatched to any gene: 5. This CDR3 comprises 14 residues. The CDR3 bases are TGTGCCAGCAGCACCGGGACAGGGTCAGAGACCCAGTACTTC. The encoded protein is CASSTGTGSETQYF.

V and J are TRBV12-3 or TRBV12-4 and TRBJ1-2; 8 nucleotides align to TRBD1. The CDR3 totals 14 residues. V dropped 7 bases and J dropped 8; count of bases not matched to a gene: 12. This CDR3 is CASTTGTGGEGYTF. The DNA for the CDR3 is TGTGCCAGCACCACCGGAACAGGGGGAGAAGGCTACACCTTC.

The J gene is TRBJ2-2, the V gene TRBV3-1; D might be TRBD1 or TRBD2, each matching 6 bases. The CDR3 is 16 amino acids. V lost 1 base, J lost 6 bases, and 15 bases lay in between. Germline assignment: CDR1 LGHDT and CDR2 YNNKEL (reference sequence). CDR3 coding DNA: TGTGCCAGCAGCCAAGGGGGGGCAGGCCCGGCCGGGGAGCTGTTTTTT. Translating gives CASSQGGAGPAGELFF. Full variable domain (remainder filled in from reference TRBV3-1 and TRBJ2-2): DTAVSQTPKYLVTQMGNDKSIKCEQNLGHDTMYWYKQDSKKFLKIMFSYNNKELIINETVPNRFSPKSPDKAHLNLHINSLELGDSAVYFCASSQGGAGPAGELFFGEGSRLTVL.

This clonotype occurred a few times. The CDR3 loop is CATKGQGSGELFF. In DNA form, the CDR3 reads TGTGCCACCAAGGGCCAGGGCTCCGGGGAGCTGTTTTTT. The chain carries TRBV24-1 and TRBJ2-2, with D possibly TRBD1 on 5 matching bases. The CDR3 has 13 amino acids. The V end lost 8 bases, the J end lost 6 bases, and 12 bases lay between the germline ends. Germline CDR1 KGHDR, CDR2 SFDVKD.

The sample holds one count of this clonotype. This chain connects TRBV9 to TRBJ1-6, with D perhaps TRBD1 (5 bases). Trimming took off 8 bases at V and 4 bases at J, with 10 bases between the two ends. Germline V gene sequence: CDR1 SGDLS, CDR2 YYNGEE. The CDR3 contains 13 residues. CDR3 in DNA: TGTGCCAGTCAGGGTACTTATAATTCACCCCTCCACTTT. This codes for CASQGTYNSPLHF.

This sequence joins TRBV9 and TRBJ2-3; tentatively, D is TRBD1 or TRBD2 (5 bases each). With 1 base removed from V and 5 bases from J, the gap between germline ends came to 14 bases. The CDR3 extends over 15 amino acids. CDR1 and CDR2 from the germline V gene are SGDLS and YYNGEE. The DNA of the CDR3 is TGTGCCAGCAGCGTATCGGGACCTGGGCGAGATACGCAGTATTTT. Translated, it gives CASSVSGPGRDTQYF.

This clonotype was detected a few times. The chain carries TRBV7-9 and TRBJ2-4; 9 nucleotides align to TRBD1. From germline, CDR1 is SEHNR and CDR2 FQNEAQ (reference sequence). V shed 6 bases and J 2 bases; nucleotides not matched to a gene: 8. The CDR3 spans 16 residues. The CDR3 DNA follows: TGTGCCAGCAGTTTACCCGGGACAGGGACCAAAAACATTCAGTACTTC. Residues: CASSLPGTGTKNIQYF.